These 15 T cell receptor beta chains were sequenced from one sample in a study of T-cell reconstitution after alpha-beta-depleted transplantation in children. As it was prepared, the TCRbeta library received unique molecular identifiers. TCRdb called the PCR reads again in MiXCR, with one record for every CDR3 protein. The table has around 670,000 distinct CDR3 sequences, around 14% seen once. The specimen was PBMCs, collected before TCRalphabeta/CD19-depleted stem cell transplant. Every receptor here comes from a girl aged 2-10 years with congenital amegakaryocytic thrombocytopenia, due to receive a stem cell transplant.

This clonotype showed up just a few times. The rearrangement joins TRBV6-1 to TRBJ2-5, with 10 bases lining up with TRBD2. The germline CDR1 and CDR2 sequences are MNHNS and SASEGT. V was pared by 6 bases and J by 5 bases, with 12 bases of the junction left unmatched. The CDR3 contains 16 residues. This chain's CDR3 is CASSPGLAVTNETQYF. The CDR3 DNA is TGTGCCAGCAGCCCAGGACTAGCGGTTACTAATGAGACCCAGTACTTC.

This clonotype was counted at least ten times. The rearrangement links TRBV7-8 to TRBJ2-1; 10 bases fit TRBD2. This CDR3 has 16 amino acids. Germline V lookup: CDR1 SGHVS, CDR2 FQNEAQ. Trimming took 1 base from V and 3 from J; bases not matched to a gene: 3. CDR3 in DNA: TGTGCCAGCAGCTTAGAAGCGGGAGGGGGCTACAATGAGCAGTTCTTC. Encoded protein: CASSLEAGGGYNEQFF. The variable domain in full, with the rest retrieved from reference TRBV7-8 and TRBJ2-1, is GAGVSQSPRYKVAKRGQDVALRCDPISGHVSLFWYQQALGQGPEFLTYFQNEAQLDKSGLPSDRFFAERPEGSVSTLKIQRTQQEDSAVYLCASSLEAGGGYNEQFFGPGTRLTVL.

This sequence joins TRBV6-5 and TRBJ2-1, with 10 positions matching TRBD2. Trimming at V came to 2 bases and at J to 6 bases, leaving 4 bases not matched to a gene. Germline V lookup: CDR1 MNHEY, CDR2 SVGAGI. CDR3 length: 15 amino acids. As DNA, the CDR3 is TGTGCCAGCAGTTACCTAGCGGGAGTAGGCAATGAGCAGTTCTTC. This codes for CASSYLAGVGNEQFF.

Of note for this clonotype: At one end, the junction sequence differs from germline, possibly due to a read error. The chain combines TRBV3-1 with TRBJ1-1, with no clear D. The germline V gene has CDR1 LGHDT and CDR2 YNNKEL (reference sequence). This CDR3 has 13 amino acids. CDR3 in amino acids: CASCQGLNSEAFF. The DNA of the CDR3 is TGTGCCAGCTGCCAAGGGCTAAACTCTGAAGCTTTCTTT.

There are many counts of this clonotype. The DNA for the CDR3 is TGTGCCAGCAGTTTAAGGGACACTAGCACAGATACGCAGTATTTT. It translates to CASSLRDTSTDTQYF. The rearrangement links TRBV12-3 or TRBV12-4 to TRBJ2-3, with D possibly being TRBD1 (6 bases). CDR3 length equals 15 residues. The ends were cut back, 2 bases at V and 0 bases at J, with 9 bases in the middle.

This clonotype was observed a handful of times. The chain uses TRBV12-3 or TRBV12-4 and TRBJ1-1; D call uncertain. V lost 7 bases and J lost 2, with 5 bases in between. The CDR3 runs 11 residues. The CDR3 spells CASTVNTEAFF. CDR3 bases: TGTGCCAGCACGGTTAACACTGAAGCTTTCTTT.

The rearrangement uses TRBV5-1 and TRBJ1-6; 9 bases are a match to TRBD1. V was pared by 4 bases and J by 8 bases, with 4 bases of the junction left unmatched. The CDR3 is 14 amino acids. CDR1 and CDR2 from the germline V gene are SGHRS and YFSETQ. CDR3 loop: CASSLDRGHSPLHF. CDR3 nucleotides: TGCGCCAGCAGCCTGGACAGGGGTCATTCACCCCTCCACTTT.

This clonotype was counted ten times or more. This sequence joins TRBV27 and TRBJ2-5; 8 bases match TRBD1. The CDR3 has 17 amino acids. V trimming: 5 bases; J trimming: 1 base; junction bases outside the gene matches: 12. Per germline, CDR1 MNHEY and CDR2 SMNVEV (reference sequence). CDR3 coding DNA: TGTGCCAGCAGTCCCCGGGACAGGACAACTTCCCAAGAGACCCAGTACTTC. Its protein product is CASSPRDRTTSQETQYF.

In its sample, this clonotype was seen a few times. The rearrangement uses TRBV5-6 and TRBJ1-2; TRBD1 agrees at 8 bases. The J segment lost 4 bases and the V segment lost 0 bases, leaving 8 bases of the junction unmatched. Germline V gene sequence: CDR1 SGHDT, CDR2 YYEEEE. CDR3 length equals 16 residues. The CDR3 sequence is CASSLGWTGISYGYTF. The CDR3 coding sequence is TGTGCCAGCAGCTTGGGGTGGACAGGGATTTCCTATGGCTACACCTTC.

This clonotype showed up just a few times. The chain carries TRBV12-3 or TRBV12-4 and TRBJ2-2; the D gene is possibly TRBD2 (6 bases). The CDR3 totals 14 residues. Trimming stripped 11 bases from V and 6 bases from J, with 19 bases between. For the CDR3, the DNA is TGTGCCGGCCCTTACCCGGGAGAGCCCGGGGAGCTGTTTTTT. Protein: CAGPYPGEPGELFF.

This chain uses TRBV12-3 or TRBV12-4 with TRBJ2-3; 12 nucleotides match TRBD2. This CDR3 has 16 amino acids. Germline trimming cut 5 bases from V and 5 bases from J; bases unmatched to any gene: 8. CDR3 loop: CASSNRPGLAGDTQYF. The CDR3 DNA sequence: TGTGCCAGCAGTAACAGGCCGGGACTAGCGGGAGATACGCAGTATTTT.

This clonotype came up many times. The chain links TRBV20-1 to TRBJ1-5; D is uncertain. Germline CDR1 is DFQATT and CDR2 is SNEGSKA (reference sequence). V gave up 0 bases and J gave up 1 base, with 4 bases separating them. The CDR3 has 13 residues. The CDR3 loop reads CSARDNSNQPQHF. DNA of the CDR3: TGCAGTGCTAGAGATAACAGCAATCAGCCCCAGCATTTT.

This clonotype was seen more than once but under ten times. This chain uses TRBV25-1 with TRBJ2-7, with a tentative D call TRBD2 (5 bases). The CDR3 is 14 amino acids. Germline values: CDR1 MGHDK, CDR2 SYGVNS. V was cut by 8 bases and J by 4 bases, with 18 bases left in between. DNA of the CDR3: TGTGCCAGCGGGAAATCGGGGTCCCTGTACGAGCAGTACTTC. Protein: CASGKSGSLYEQYF.

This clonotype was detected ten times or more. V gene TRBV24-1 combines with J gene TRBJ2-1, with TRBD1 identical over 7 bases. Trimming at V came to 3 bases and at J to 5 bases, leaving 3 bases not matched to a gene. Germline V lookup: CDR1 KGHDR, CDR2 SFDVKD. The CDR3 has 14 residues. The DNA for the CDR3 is TGTGCCACCAGTGATAATAGGGGGCACAATGAGCAGTTCTTC. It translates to CATSDNRGHNEQFF.

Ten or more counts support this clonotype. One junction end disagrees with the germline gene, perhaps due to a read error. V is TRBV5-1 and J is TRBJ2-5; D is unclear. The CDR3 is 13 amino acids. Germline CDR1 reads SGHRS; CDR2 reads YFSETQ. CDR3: CASSLTVQETQYF. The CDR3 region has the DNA TGTGCCAGCAGCCTGACGGTACAAGAGACCCAGTACTTC.